The source of this TCR beta chain is a study of brain T cells in children with intractable seizures. General study results and limits: Pre- and post-surgery blood differed in depth, so pre-surgery absences may be undersampling.

This CDR3 is built from 18 residues. V lost 1 base and J lost 2; bases outside the gene matches: 8. Per germline, CDR1 SGHNT and CDR2 YENEEA. Details on this clone: Its antigen is as yet unknown.

Surgery cases with the highest brain T cell transcript signatures were chosen for sequencing. Pre-surgery treatment included at least one anti-epileptic drug. Data came from immunoSEQ multiplex PCR; TCRdb stores just in-frame clones and leaves some out. Of tens of thousands of clones listed, more than 85% are singletons. The chain links TRBV11-3 to TRBJ2-5, with 12 positions matching TRBD2. The sequence was obtained from a boy under three years old with tuberous sclerosis and intractable seizures. The sequenced sample was peripheral blood, obtained at surgery. This CDR3 is CASSLGSRTSGEQETQYF. The CDR3 DNA is TGTGCCAGCAGCTTAGGGTCGAGGACTAGCGGGGAGCAAGAGACCCAGTACTTC.